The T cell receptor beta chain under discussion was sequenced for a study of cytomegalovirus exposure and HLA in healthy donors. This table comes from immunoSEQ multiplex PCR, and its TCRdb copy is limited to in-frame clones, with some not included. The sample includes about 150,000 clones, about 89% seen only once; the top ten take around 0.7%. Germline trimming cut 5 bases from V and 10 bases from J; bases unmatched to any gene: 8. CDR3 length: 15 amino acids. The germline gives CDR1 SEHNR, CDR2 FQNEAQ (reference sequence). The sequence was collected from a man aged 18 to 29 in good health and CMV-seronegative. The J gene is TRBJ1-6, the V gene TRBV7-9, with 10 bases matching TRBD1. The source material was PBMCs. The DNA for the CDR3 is TGTGCCAGCAGCCCATTCGGACAGGGGGACTCACCCCTCCACTTT. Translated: CASSPFGQGDSPLHF.